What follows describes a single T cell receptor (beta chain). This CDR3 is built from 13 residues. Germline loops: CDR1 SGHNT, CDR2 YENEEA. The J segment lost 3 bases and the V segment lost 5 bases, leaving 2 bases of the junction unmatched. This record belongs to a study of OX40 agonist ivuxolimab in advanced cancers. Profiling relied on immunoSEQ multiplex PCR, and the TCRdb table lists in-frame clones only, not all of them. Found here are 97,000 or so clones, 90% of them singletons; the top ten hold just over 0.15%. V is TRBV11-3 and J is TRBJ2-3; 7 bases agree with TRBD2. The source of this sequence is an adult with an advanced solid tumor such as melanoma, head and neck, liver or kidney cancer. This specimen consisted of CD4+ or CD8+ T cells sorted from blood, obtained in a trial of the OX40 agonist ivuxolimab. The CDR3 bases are TGTGCCAGCAGCCTCGGGGGGACAGATACGCAGTATTTT. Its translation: CASSLGGTDTQYF.